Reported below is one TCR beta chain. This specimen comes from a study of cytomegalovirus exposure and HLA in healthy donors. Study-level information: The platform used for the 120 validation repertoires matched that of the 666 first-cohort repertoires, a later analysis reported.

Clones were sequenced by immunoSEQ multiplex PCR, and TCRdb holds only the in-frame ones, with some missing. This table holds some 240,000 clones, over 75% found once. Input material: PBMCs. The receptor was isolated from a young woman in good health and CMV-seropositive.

The CDR3: CSVEVGGTFGQETQYF. The DNA of the CDR3 is TGCAGCGTTGAAGTGGGGGGGACTTTCGGTCAAGAGACCCAGTACTTC. The chain employs TRBV29-1 and TRBJ2-5; 7 nucleotides agree with TRBD2. The CDR3 loop spans 16 amino acids. The V gene's germline CDR1 is SQVTM and CDR2 ANQGSEA. The trim removed 1 base at V and 2 bases at J, leaving 10 bases unmatched. The complete variable domain, with remaining parts taken from reference TRBV29-1 and TRBJ2-5, reads SAVISQKPSRDICQRGTSLTIQCQVDSQVTMMFWYRQQPGQSLTLIATANQGSEATYESGFVIDKFPISRPNLTFSTLTVSNMSPEDSSIYLCSVEVGGTFGQETQYFGPGTRLLVL.